The 9 T cell receptor beta chains presented below share a single source sample, sequenced in a study of control samples from healthy donors and cancer patients. Clones were sequenced by immunoSEQ multiplex PCR, and TCRdb holds only the in-frame ones, with some missing. The sample includes some 150,000 clones, 75% to 95% of them seen just once. The source material was blood. The receptors shown here come from a man in his late teens or twenties in good health.

The chain uses TRBV27 and TRBJ1-3; maybe TRBD1 (5 bases). The germline V gene has CDR1 MNHEY and CDR2 SMNVEV (reference sequence). The length of the CDR3 is 15 residues. Trimming pared 6 bases from V and 2 bases from J, leaving 14 bases between. In DNA, the CDR3 is TGTGCCAGCAGCCGGGGGTTTTTTGCTGGAAACACCATATATTTT. Amino acids: CASSRGFFAGNTIYF.

The chain employs TRBV11-3 and TRBJ2-5, with 10 positions matching TRBD1. The trim removed 1 base at V and 1 base at J, leaving 6 bases unmatched. CDR3 length: 17 amino acids. Germline-derived CDR1 and CDR2 are SGHNT and YENEEA. CDR3 loop: CASSLGPGQGPQETQYF. The CDR3 nucleotides read TGTGCCAGCAGCTTAGGGCCGGGACAGGGGCCCCAAGAGACCCAGTACTTC.

This clone was counted once. The chain uses TRBV5-8 and TRBJ2-7, with TRBD1 as a possible D gene (6 bases). The CDR3 runs 15 residues. The ends were cut back, 3 bases at V and 2 bases at J, with 15 bases in the middle. Germline CDR1 is SGHTS and CDR2 is YDEGEE. The CDR3 region is CASSSRDTYPYEQYF. The DNA for the CDR3 is TGTGCCAGCAGCTCCCGGGACACATACCCCTACGAGCAGTACTTC. Complete variable domain (other parts from reference TRBV5-8 and TRBJ2-7): EAGVTQSPTHLIKTRGQQATLRCSPISGHTSVYWYQQALGLGLQFLLWYDEGEERNRGNFPPRFSGRQFPNYSSELNVNALELEDSALYLCASSSRDTYPYEQYFGPGTRLTVT.

CDR3 sequence (DNA): TGTGCCAGCAGAGACGACAGGTTGAGCTCCTACGAGCAGTACTTC. Translated: CASRDDRLSSYEQYF. The chain carries TRBV27 and TRBJ2-7; TRBD1 is a possible D gene (6 bases). This CDR3 region has 15 residues. Germline V gene sequence: CDR1 MNHEY, CDR2 SMNVEV (reference sequence). The germline V and J ends were trimmed by 6 bases and 0 bases, with 15 bases remaining between them.

The chain joins TRBV2 to TRBJ2-2; no definite D call. V was clipped by 4 bases and J by 1 base, with 13 bases between them. The CDR3 length is 16 residues. Germline-derived CDR1 and CDR2 are SNHLY and FYNNEI. This chain's CDR3 is CASSVVSTLNTGELFF. CDR3 nucleotides: TGTGCCAGCAGTGTAGTCAGTACCTTGAACACCGGGGAGCTGTTTTTT. Based on the CDR3 plus reference TRBV2 and TRBJ2-2, the full variable domain is EPEVTQTPSHQVTQMGQEVILRCVPISNHLYFYWYRQILGQKVEFLVSFYNNEISEKSEIFDDQFSVERPDGSNFTLKIRSTKLEDSAMYFCASSVVSTLNTGELFFGEGSRLTVL.

This rearrangement joins TRBV29-1 to TRBJ1-2, with 7 bases identical to TRBD1. V was clipped by 7 bases and J by 5 bases; unmatched bases: 7. The V gene's germline CDR1 is SQVTM and CDR2 ANQGSEA. This CDR3 is built from 12 residues. CDR3: CSAGDREYGYTF. CDR3 sequence (DNA): TGCAGCGCTGGAGACAGGGAATATGGCTACACCTTC.

This chain connects TRBV5-4 to TRBJ2-2, with 8 bases fitting TRBD2. The CDR3 spans 15 residues. The V segment lost 2 bases and the J segment 3 bases; nucleotides outside the gene matches: 3. CDR1 is SGHNT and CDR2 is YYREEE in the germline V gene (reference sequence). For the CDR3, the DNA is TGTGCCAGCAGCTTCGGGACTAGGGACACCGGGGAGCTGTTTTTT. Its translation is CASSFGTRDTGELFF.

The chain couples TRBV7-6 to TRBJ1-5; possible D gene TRBD1, 6 bases. Trimming shortened V by 5 bases and J by 0 bases, and 11 bases separated the two germline ends. Germline loops: CDR1 SGHVS, CDR2 FNYEAQ. The length of the CDR3 is 15 residues. Written as DNA, the CDR3 is TGTGCCAGCAGCCAGGACAGTTATAGCAATCAGCCCCAGCATTTT. This translates into CASSQDSYSNQPQHF. Supplemented by reference TRBV7-6 and TRBJ1-5, the full variable domain reads GAGVSQSPRYKVTKRGQDVALRCDPISGHVSLYWYRQALGQGPEFLTYFNYEAQQDKSGLPNDRFSAERPEGSISTLTIQRTEQRDSAMYRCASSQDSYSNQPQHFGDGTRLSIL.

Notes on this clone: The same CDR3 arises from other DNA sequences in this sample as well. The chain has TRBV18 and TRBJ1-3; a weak D match, TRBD1 (5 bases). From germline, CDR1 is KGHSH and CDR2 LQKENI. V was clipped by 3 bases and J by 0 bases, with 9 bases between them. This CDR3 contains 15 residues. This CDR3 is CASSPGTVSGNTIYF. The CDR3 DNA is TGTGCCAGCTCACCTGGGACCGTCTCTGGAAACACCATATATTTT.